The 7 T cell receptor beta chains reported below all come from one sample, sequenced in a study of T cells expressing NK-cell markers. TCRdb reworked the 5' RACE reads into one entry per CDR3 protein, no DNA. This sample's clone table lists almost 450,000 distinct CDR3 sequences. The sample comprised blood T cells: a sorted CD56 or NKG2C T cell subset, CD4+ or CD8+ T cells, or bulk PBMC T cells (not recorded which). These TCRs come from a woman aged 18 to 75 in good health.

The gene calls are TRBV20-1 and TRBJ1-4; TCRdb indicates TRBD1, and absent DNA this call remains unverified. This CDR3 has 13 residues. CDR1 and CDR2 (germline): DFQATT, SNEGSKA (reference sequence). CDR3 in amino acids: CSAREGAGEKLFF.

The chain couples TRBV29-1 to TRBJ2-3; as DNA is missing, the TRBD1 call by TCRdb cannot be tested. CDR3 size: 13 residues. CDR1 SQVTM and CDR2 ANQGSEA come from the germline V gene. CDR3 sequence: CSGRTGSTDTQYF.

CDR3 protein: CASSLRASGGRADTQYF. The chain employs TRBV7-2 and TRBJ2-3; TCRdb indicates TRBD2, and absent DNA this call remains unverified. This CDR3 contains 17 residues. Germline-derived CDR1 and CDR2 are SGHTA and FQGNSA.

The gene calls are TRBV27 and TRBJ2-7; the D call of TRBD1 rests on TCRdb alone, since no DNA is present to check it. CDR1 and CDR2 from the germline V gene are MNHEY and SMNVEV (reference sequence). The CDR3 extends over 15 amino acids. The CDR3 is CASSGTDRGSYEQYF.

This chain uses TRBV7-3 with TRBJ2-3; the TRBD1 assignment by TCRdb is unverifiable without DNA. This CDR3 has 15 amino acids. Looked up from germline, CDR1 is SGHTA and CDR2 is FQGTGA. The CDR3 region is CASSHGGASTDTQYF. Variable domain in full (rest from reference TRBV7-3 and TRBJ2-3): GAGVSQTPSNKVTEKGKYVELRCDPISGHTALYWYRQSLGQGPEFLIYFQGTGAADDSGLPNDRFFAVRPEGSVSTLKIQRTERGDSAVYLCASSHGGASTDTQYFGPGTRLTVL.

The rearrangement links TRBV7-9 to TRBJ1-2. This CDR3 comprises 15 residues. Germline V gene data show CDR1 as SEHNR and CDR2 as FQNEAQ (reference sequence). The CDR3 loop reads CASSKALGRNYGYTF.

This rearrangement joins TRBV20-1 to TRBJ1-6. This CDR3 has 14 amino acids. CDR1 and CDR2 from the germline V gene are DFQATT and SNEGSKA (reference sequence). CDR3: CSATVPDYNSPLHF.